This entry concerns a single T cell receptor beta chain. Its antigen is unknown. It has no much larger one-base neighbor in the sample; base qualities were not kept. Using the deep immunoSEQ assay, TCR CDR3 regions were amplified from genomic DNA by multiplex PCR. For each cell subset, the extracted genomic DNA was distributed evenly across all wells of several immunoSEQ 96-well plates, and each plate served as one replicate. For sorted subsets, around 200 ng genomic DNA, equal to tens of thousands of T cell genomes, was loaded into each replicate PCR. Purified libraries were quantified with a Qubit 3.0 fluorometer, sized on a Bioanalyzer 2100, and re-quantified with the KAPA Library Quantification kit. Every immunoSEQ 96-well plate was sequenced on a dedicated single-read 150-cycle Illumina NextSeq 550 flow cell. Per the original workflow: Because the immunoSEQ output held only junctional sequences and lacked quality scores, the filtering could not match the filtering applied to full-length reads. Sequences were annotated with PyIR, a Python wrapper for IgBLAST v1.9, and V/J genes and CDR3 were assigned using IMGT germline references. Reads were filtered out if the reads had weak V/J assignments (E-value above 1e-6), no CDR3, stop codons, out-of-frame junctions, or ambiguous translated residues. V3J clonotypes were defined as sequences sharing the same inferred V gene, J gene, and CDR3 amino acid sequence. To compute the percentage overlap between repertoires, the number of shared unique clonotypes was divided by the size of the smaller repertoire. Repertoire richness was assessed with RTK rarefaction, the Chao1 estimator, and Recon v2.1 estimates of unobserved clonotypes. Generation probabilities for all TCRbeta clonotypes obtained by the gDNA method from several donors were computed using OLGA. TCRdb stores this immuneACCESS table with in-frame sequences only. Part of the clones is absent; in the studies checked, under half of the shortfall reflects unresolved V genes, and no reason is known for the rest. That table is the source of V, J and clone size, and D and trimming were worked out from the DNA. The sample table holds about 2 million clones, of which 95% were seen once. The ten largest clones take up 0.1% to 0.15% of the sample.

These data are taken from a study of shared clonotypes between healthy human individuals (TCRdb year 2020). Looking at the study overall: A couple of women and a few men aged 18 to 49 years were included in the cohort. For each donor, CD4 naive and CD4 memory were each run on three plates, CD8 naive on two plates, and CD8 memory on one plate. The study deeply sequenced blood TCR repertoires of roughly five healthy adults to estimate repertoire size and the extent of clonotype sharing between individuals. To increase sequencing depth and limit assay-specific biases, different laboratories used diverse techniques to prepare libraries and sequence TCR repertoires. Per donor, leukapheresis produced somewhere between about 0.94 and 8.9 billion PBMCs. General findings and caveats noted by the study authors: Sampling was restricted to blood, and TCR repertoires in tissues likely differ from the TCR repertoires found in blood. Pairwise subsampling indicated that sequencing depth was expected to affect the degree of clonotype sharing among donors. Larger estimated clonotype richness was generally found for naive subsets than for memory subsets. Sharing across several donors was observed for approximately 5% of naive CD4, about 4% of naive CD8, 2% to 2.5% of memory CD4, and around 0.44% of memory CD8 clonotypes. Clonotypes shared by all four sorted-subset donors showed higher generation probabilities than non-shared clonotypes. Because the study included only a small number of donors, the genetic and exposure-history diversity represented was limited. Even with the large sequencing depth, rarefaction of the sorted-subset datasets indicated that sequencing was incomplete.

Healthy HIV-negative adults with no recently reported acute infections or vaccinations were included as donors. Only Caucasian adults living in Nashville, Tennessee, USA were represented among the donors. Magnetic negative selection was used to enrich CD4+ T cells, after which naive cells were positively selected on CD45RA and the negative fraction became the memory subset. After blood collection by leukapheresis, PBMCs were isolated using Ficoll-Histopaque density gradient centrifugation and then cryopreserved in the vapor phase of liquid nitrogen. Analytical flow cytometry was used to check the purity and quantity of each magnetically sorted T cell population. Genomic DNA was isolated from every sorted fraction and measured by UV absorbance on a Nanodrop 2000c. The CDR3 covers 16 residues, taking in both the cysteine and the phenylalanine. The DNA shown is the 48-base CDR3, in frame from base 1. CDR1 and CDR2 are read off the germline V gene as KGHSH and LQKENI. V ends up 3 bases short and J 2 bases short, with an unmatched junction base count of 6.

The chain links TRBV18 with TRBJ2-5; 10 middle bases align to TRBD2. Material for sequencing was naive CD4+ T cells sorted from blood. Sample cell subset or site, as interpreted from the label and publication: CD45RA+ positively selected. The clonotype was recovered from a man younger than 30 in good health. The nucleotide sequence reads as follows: TGTGCCAGCTCACCTCCTCGGACTAGCGGACAAGAGACCCAGTACTTC. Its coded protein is CASSPPRTSGQETQYF.